This TCR beta chain was recorded in a study of blood T cells in healthy people across ages. Findings and limits, study-wide: Unsorted PBMC input precluded a conclusive naive versus antigen-experienced comparison.

For the second PCR, which ran for roughly 6 to 11 cycles, a sample-barcoded 5' primer and a J-beta primer mix were used. TCRdb reanalysed the 5' RACE reads using MiXCR and keeps one entry per CDR3 protein. The data contain around 520,000 distinct CDR3 sequences, about a quarter of them singletons. This CDR3 contains 15 residues. Germline V gene lookup returns CDR1 MNHEY and CDR2 SMNVEV (reference sequence). The ends lost 4 bases at V and 4 bases at J; junction bases unmatched: 3. This clonotype was counted ten times or more. Its antigen is currently unknown. These data are also associated with another study on T cells of mothers and their children.

The gene calls are TRBV27 and TRBJ2-3; 12 positions match TRBD2. The TCR was taken from a boy between 2 and 15 years old in good health. The sample comprised blood. The CDR3 here is CASSSGLAGADTQYF. CDR3 coding DNA: TGTGCCAGCAGTTCGGGACTAGCGGGTGCAGATACGCAGTATTTT.